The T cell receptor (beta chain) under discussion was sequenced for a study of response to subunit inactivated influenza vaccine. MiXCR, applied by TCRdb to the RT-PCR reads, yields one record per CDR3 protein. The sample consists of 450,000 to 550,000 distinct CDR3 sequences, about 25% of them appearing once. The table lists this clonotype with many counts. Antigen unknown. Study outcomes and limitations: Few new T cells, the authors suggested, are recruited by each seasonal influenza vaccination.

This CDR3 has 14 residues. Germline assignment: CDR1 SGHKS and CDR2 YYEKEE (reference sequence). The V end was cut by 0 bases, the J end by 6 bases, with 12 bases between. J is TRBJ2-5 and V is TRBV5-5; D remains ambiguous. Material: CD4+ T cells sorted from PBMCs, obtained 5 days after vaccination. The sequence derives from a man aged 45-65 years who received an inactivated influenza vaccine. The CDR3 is CASSLEAGRKTQYF. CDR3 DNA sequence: TGTGCCAGCAGCTTGGAGGCAGGTCGGAAGACCCAGTACTTC.